This T cell receptor (beta chain) was found in a study of T cell repertoires in cytomegalovirus infection (dated by TCRdb to between 2018 and 2021). The study in broad terms: Peptide stimulations targeted recently identified HLA-C-restricted CMV epitopes, whose presentation resists viral immunomodulation, together with well-studied HLA-B-restricted epitopes. Donor HLA type was relevant to the analysis, because carriage of CMV infection together with the matching HLA type was indicated by public TCR beta signatures. Points the paper makes about the study in general: In both this cohort and an independent roughly 350-donor cohort, the cumulative frequency of public TCR beta family members distinguished carriers of CMV infection plus the relevant HLA type. The ex vivo response was dominated by HLA-C-restricted CMV-specific TCR beta clonotypes, and the single most frequent clonotype in two of eight donors was supplied by these HLA-C-restricted clonotypes.

The instrument was an Illumina HiSeq 1500. The public reads were quality trimmed at Q25 with fastp and then assembled into clones with MiXCR by TCRdb, keeping productive beta chains. A single entry per CDR3 protein holds the most common genes and DNA from its merged rows. The sample data list about 570,000 distinct CDR3 sequences, and around 40% of these were observed just once. The ten largest make up about half of the sample. In the paper's terms, the treatment or condition label means: in vitro stimulation with specific CMV peptide epitopes to enrich CMV-specific T cells. This clonotype was counted a few times. It has no known antigen specificity. The sample holds no much larger clone one base away, and base qualities are not on file. The sample here was cultured PBMCs, taken from culture after CMV antigen stimulation. The receptor comes from a human donor in good health (CMV status not recorded). Some clones in this sample may be carry-over from other donors' samples.

The nucleotide sequence reads as follows: TGTGCCAGCAGCCCAAAGGACAGGGGGCCGCTATATAGCAATCAGCCCCAGCATTTT. This encodes CASSPKDRGPLYSNQPQHF. This chain is built from TRBV7-2 and TRBJ1-5; 11 bases in the junction line up with TRBD1. Looking up the germline V gene yields CDR1 SGHTA and CDR2 FQGNSA. The CDR3 spans 19 residues, from the cysteine through the phenylalanine. Only the CDR3 region is kept as DNA, spanning 57 bases read in frame from base 1. From V the trimming removes 5 bases and from J it removes 0 bases, while the gene matches leave 12 bases of the junction unaccounted for.